This T cell receptor beta chain was sequenced in a study of T cells after yellow fever vaccination. Whole-study results and caveats: A large majority of primary-vaccination clones showed up again after the booster (under 98% CD4, about 87% CD8). Faster peaking, at day 5 versus 15, marked a secondary response that was weaker.

The germline gives CDR1 DFQATT, CDR2 SNEGSKA (reference sequence). The CDR3 is 14 residues long. V was pared by 2 bases and J by 6 bases, with 6 bases of the junction left unmatched. There are a few counts of this clonotype. Its antigen is still unknown. 5'RACE template switching generated TCR cDNA, adding a universal primer site and UMIs. One entry per CDR3 protein results from TCRdb running MiXCR on the 5' RACE reads. The repertoire has 300,000 to 450,000 distinct CDR3 sequences, 8% to 9.5% of them found once; the top ten carry 15% to 20%. The J gene is TRBJ2-5, the V gene TRBV20-1; 10 bases are shared with TRBD1. Here the sequenced sample was PBMCs, taken roughly 46 days after the first yellow fever vaccination. The source of this sequence is a man younger than 30 who received the YFV17D yellow fever vaccine. For the CDR3, the DNA is TGCAGTGCTAGAACGACAGGGGGCGCGAAGACCCAGTACTTC. Its protein product is CSARTTGGAKTQYF.